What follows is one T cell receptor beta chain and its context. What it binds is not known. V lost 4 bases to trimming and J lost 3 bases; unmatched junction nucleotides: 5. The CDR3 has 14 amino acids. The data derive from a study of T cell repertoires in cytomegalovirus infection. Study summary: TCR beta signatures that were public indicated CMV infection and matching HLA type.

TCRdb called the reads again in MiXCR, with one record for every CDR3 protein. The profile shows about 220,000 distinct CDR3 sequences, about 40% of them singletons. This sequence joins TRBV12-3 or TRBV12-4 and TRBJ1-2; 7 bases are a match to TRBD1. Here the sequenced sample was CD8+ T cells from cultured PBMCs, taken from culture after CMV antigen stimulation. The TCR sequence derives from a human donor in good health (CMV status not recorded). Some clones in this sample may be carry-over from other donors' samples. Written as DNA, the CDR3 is TGTGCCAGCAGTTCCGACAGGGCGGACTATGGCTACACCTTC. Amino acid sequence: CASSSDRADYGYTF.